Presented here are 11 T cell receptor beta chains from one specimen sequenced in a study of blood T cell repertoires in COVID-19. Method: immunoSEQ multiplex PCR; TCRdb's copy keeps in-frame clones and lacks some. The table shows 400,000 or so clones, with 85% to 90% occurring only once. Sequenced sample: peripheral blood. These receptor sequences come from a human donor in a cohort sampled during active COVID-19.

CDR3 nucleotide sequence: TGTGCCAGCAGCTCGACGGCGGACAGGTTCTTCACTGAAGCTTTCTTT. Residues: CASSSTADRFFTEAFF. The rearrangement links TRBV13 to TRBJ1-1; 7 bases agree with TRBD1. Unmatched junction bases numbered 12, after V lost 4 bases and J lost 4 bases. The CDR3 is 16 residues long. The germline V gene has CDR1 PRHDT and CDR2 FYEKMQ (reference sequence).

The chain couples TRBV30 to TRBJ2-7; 7 bases are a match to TRBD1. CDR3 length: 16 amino acids. Germline CDR1 is GTSNPN and CDR2 is SVGIG (reference sequence). V shed 0 bases and J 7 bases; nucleotides not matched to a gene: 15. The CDR3 region is CAWSVRTGEPTLEQYF. The CDR3 bases are TGTGCCTGGAGTGTACGGACAGGCGAGCCTACGTTGGAGCAGTACTTC.

The chain couples TRBV4-1 to TRBJ2-3, with D possibly TRBD1 on 5 matching bases. The CDR3 has 11 amino acids. V lost 5 bases and J 10 bases, leaving 10 bases between the germline ends. From germline, CDR1 is MGHRA and CDR2 YSYEKL. The DNA of the CDR3 is TGCGCCAGCAGCGCAGTAGGGGCGCAGTATTTT. Amino acid sequence: CASSAVGAQYF.

The V call is TRBV7-3, the J call TRBJ2-1, with no clear D. This CDR3 spans 16 amino acids. The V gene lost 5 bases and the J gene lost 6 bases, with 20 bases spanning the gap. Germline V lookup: CDR1 SGHTA, CDR2 FQGTGA. CDR3: CASSTKLVKTGNEQFF. The CDR3, as DNA: TGTGCCAGCAGCACCAAACTCGTCAAGACGGGCAATGAGCAGTTCTTC.

This clone was seen just once. The chain couples TRBV4-1 to TRBJ1-2; D gene uncertain. The CDR3 contains 16 residues. V gave up 0 bases and J gave up 7 bases, with 18 bases separating them. Per germline, CDR1 MGHRA and CDR2 YSYEKL. The CDR3 region has the DNA TGCGCCAGCAGCCAAGATGCCGGGGAGGGCTCGGGTGGCTACACCTTC. Its protein is CASSQDAGEGSGGYTF.

The chain links TRBV7-2 to TRBJ2-7, with D uncertain. This CDR3 has 17 residues. In germline, CDR1 is SGHTA, CDR2 FQGNSA. Trimming took 2 bases from V and 0 from J, leaving 17 bases between them. This CDR3 reads CASSLPTFTRNSYEQYF. The CDR3 nucleotides read TGTGCCAGCAGCTTACCTACGTTTACTCGAAACTCCTACGAGCAGTACTTC.

This clone has ten or more counts. CDR3 amino acids: CASRAGVSEQYF. The CDR3 nucleotides read TGCGCCAGCAGAGCAGGGGTGAGCGAGCAGTACTTC. The chain uses TRBV10-2 and TRBJ2-7; TRBD1 is a possible D gene (6 bases). Trimming removed 6 bases at V and 6 bases at J, with 12 bases between. This CDR3 has 12 amino acids. Germline CDR1 WSHSY, CDR2 SAAADI.

The J gene is TRBJ2-3, the V gene TRBV11-3; TRBD2 matches at 7 bases. CDR1 and CDR2 (germline): SGHNT, YENEEA. CDR3 size: 15 residues. Trimming at V came to 0 bases and at J to 4 bases, leaving 4 bases not matched to a gene. CDR3 in DNA: TGTGCCAGCAGCTTAGAAGCGGGGAGTTCAGATACGCAGTATTTT. Translating it yields CASSLEAGSSDTQYF.

This rearrangement joins TRBV30 to TRBJ2-2, with a possible D match to TRBD2 (7 bases). The V gene lost 0 bases and the J gene lost 5 bases, with 13 bases spanning the gap. Germline CDR1 GTSNPN, CDR2 SVGIG (reference sequence). The CDR3 sequence is 15 residues long. For the CDR3, the DNA is TGTGCCTGGAGTGTAATCGGGGGGCGGACCGGGGAGCTGTTTTTT. The encoded protein is CAWSVIGGRTGELFF. The variable domain in full, completed from reference TRBV30 and TRBJ2-2, reads SQTIHQWPATLVQPVGSPLSLECTVEGTSNPNLYWYRQAAGRGLQLLFYSVGIGQISSEVPQNLSASRPQDRQFILSSKKLLLSDSGFYLCAWSVIGGRTGELFFGEGSRLTVL.

The chain links TRBV4-2 to TRBJ2-3, with 7 nucleotides matching TRBD2. CDR3 length equals 15 residues. Germline V gene data show CDR1 as LGHNA and CDR2 as YNFKEQ. V gave up 1 base and J gave up 3 bases; unmatched junction bases: 4. The chain's CDR3 is CASSQGSAGTDTQYF. The CDR3 DNA reads as TGTGCCAGCAGCCAAGGATCAGCGGGGACAGATACGCAGTATTTT.

This sequence joins TRBV6-5 and TRBJ1-3; tentative D call: TRBD1 (6 bases). CDR3 length equals 12 residues. V was trimmed by 10 bases and J by 5 bases, leaving 12 bases between them. Germline V gives CDR1 MNHEY, CDR2 SVGAGI. CDR3 nucleotides: TGTGCCAACCGGGACAAAAGAAACACCATATATTTT. This translates into CANRDKRNTIYF.